This T cell receptor beta chain was sequenced for a study of blood T cell repertoires in COVID-19. Study in general: Sites in the United States, Italy and Spain provided acute and convalescent COVID-19 samples. T cells, B-cell-depleted T cells, or PBMCs provided the cDNA or gDNA that served as material.

Original handling: For nucleated cells, counts were estimated from reference gene primer amplification. Measured with immunoSEQ multiplex PCR; TCRdb has only the in-frame clones, and not every one. V and J calls and clone size are given by that table; D and trimming were obtained from the DNA. The data show tens of thousands of clones, 87% seen once. The germline gives CDR1 SEHNR, CDR2 FQNEAQ (reference sequence). The CDR3 has 15 amino acids. V was pared by 4 bases and J by 6 bases, with 16 bases between. Sequenced material: peripheral blood. The TCR originated in a human donor with active COVID-19. The donor label of this sample is uncertain. V usage is TRBV7-9 and J usage is TRBJ2-1; D is uncertain. The CDR3 DNA reads as TGTGCCAGCAGCTATCCTGCCTCCTCAGGCAATGAGCAGTTCTTC. Translation: CASSYPASSGNEQFF.